This record concerns one T cell receptor (beta chain) sequence. What it binds is not known. The CDR3 consists of 14 residues. Deletions cut 2 bases from V and 3 bases from J, with 11 bases between. The time point was: patch test 1, 2 weeks after DPC sensitization. Treatment indicated: therapeutic diphenylcyclopropenone sensitization with weekly scalp DPC. This sample stems from a study of human T cells and chemical hapten exposure. Study overall: Upper-back patch tests with 0.01% DPC were read at 6 days. Overall study results and limits: Given that the donors had alopecia, their immune response may differ from that seen in healthy people. There was a positive correlation between PT1 expanded TCR counts and patch test score.

TCRdb used MiXCR to reprocess the RACE reads, holding one entry per CDR3 protein. The sample holds around 300,000 distinct CDR3 sequences; roughly 6.9% are singletons and the top ten take 7% to 10%. This specimen consisted of whole blood, obtained in connection with sensitization to the hapten diphenylcyclopropenone (DPC). J is TRBJ2-7 and V is TRBV12-3 or TRBV12-4; a possible D gene is TRBD1 (5 bases). The clonotype was recovered from a woman aged 18-29 years with alopecia areata. Some clones in this sample may be carry-over from other donors' samples. The CDR3 is CASSLSIDSYEQYF. As DNA, the CDR3 is TGTGCCAGCAGTTTATCCATCGACAGCTACGAGCAGTACTTC.